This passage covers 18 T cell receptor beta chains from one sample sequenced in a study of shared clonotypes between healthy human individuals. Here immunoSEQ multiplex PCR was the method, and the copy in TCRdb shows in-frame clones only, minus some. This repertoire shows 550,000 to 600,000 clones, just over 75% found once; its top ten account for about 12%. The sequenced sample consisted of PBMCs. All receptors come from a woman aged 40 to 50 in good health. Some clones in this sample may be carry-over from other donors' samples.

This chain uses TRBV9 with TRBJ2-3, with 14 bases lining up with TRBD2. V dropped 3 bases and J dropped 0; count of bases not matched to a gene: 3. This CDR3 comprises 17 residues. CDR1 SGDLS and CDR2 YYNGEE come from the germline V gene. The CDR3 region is CASSAGTSGSSTDTQYF. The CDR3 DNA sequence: TGTGCCAGCAGCGCCGGGACTAGCGGGAGTAGCACAGATACGCAGTATTTT.

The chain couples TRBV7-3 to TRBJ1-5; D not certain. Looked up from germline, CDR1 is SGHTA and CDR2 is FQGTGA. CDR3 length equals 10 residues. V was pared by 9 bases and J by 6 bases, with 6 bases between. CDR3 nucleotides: TGTGCCAGTCGAAGTCAGCCCCAGCATTTT. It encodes CASRSQPQHF.

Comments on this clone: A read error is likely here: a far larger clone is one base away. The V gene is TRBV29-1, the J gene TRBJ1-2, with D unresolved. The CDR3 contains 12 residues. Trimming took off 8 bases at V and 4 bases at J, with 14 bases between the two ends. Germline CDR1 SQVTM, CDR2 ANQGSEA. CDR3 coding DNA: TGCAGCCCCGAAGTGGTCCCCTATGGCTACACCTTC. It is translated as CSPEVVPYGYTF.

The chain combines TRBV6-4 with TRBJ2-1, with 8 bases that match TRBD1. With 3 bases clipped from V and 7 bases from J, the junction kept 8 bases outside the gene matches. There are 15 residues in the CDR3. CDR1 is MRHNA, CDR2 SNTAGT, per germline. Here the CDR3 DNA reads TGTGCCAGCAGTGAGGAGCAGGGGGCGTATAATGAGCAGTTCTTC. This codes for CASSEEQGAYNEQFF.

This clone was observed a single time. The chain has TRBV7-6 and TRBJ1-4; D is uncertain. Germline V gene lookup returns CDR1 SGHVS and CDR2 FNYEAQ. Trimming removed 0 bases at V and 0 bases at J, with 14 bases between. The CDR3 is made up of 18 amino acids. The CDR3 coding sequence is TGTGCCAGCAGCTTAGCACCCTCTGATGGTACAACTAATGAAAAACTGTTTTTT. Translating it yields CASSLAPSDGTTNEKLFF. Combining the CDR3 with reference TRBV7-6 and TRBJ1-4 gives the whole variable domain GAGVSQSPRYKVTKRGQDVALRCDPISGHVSLYWYRQALGQGPEFLTYFNYEAQQDKSGLPNDRFSAERPEGSISTLTIQRTEQRDSAMYRCASSLAPSDGTTNEKLFFGSGTQLSVL.

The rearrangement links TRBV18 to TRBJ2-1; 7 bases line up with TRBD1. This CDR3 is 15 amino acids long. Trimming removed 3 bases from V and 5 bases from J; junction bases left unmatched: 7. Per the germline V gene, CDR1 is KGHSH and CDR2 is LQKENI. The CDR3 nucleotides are TGTGCCAGCTCACCCCGACAGGGATTACACAATGAGCAGTTCTTC. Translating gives CASSPRQGLHNEQFF.

The CDR3: CAISAASGSVYEQYF. For the CDR3, the DNA is TGTGCCATCAGTGCCGCTAGCGGATCAGTCTACGAGCAGTACTTC. The V gene is TRBV10-3, the J gene TRBJ2-7; 7 nucleotides line up with TRBD2. This CDR3 region has 15 residues. V was clipped by 4 bases and J by 3 bases; unmatched bases: 9. Germline V gene lookup returns CDR1 ENHRY and CDR2 SYGVKD.

CDR3 DNA sequence: TGTGCCAGCAGATTCACGCAAGAGGGTAAGCAGTTCTTC. Protein product: CASRFTQEGKQFF. V usage is TRBV28 and J usage is TRBJ2-1, with D possibly matching TRBD2 (5 bases). Germline V gene sequence: CDR1 MDHEN, CDR2 SYDVKM. CDR3 size: 13 residues. Trimming removed 6 bases from V and 11 bases from J, with 17 bases in between. The entire variable domain, with the rest obtained from reference TRBV28 and TRBJ2-1, is as follows: DVKVTQSSRYLVKRTGEKVFLECVQDMDHENMFWYRQDPGLGLRLIYFSYDVKMKEKGDIPEGYSVSREKKERFSLILESASTNQTSMYLCASRFTQEGKQFFGPGTRLTVL.

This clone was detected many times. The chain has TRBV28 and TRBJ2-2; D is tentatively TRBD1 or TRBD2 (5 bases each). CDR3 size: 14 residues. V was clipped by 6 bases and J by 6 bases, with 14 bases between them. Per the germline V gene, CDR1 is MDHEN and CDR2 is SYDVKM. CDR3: CASRGPGEAGELFF. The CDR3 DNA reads TGTGCCAGCAGGGGACCCGGCGAGGCCGGGGAGCTGTTTTTT. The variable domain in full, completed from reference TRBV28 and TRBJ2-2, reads DVKVTQSSRYLVKRTGEKVFLECVQDMDHENMFWYRQDPGLGLRLIYFSYDVKMKEKGDIPEGYSVSREKKERFSLILESASTNQTSMYLCASRGPGEAGELFFGEGSRLTVL.

The CDR3 loop is CASRGDGPLTEAFF. CDR3 in DNA: TGTGCCAGCAGAGGGGACGGACCTTTGACTGAAGCTTTCTTT. The chain is built from TRBV2 and TRBJ1-1; D is perhaps TRBD1 (5 bases). Germline V lookup: CDR1 SNHLY, CDR2 FYNNEI. V lost 6 bases and J lost 5, with 16 bases in between. The CDR3 extends over 14 amino acids.

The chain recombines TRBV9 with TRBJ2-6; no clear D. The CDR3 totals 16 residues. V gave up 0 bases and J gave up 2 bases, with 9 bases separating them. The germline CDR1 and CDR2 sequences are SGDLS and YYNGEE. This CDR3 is CASSVATVAGANVLTF. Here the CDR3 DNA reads TGTGCCAGCAGCGTAGCTACGGTGGCTGGGGCCAACGTCCTGACTTTC.

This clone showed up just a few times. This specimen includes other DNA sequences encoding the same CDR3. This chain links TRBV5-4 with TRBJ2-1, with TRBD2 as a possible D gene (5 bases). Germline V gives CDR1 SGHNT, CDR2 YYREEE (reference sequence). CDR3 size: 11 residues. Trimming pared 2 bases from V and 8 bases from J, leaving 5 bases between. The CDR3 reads CASSLADEQFF. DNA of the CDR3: TGTGCCAGCAGCTTAGCGGATGAGCAGTTCTTC.

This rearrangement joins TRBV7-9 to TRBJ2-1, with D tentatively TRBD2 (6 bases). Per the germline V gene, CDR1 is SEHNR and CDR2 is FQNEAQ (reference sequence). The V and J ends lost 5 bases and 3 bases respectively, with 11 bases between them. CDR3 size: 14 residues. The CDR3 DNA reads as TGTGCCAGCAGCCCGTCGACTAGCTACAATGAGCAGTTCTTC. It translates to CASSPSTSYNEQFF.

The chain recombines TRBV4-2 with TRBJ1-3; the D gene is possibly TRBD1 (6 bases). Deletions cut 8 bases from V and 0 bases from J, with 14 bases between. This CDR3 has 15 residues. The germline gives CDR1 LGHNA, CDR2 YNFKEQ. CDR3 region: CASSREDSSGNTIYF. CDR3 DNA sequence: TGTGCCAGCTCGCGTGAGGACAGCTCTGGAAACACCATATATTTT.

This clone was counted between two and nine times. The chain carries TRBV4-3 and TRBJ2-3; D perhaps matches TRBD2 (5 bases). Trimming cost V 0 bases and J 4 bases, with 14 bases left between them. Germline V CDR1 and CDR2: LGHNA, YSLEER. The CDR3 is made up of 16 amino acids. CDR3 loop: CASSQEGYGLSDTQYF. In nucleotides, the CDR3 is TGCGCCAGCAGCCAAGAGGGTTACGGACTCTCAGATACGCAGTATTTT.

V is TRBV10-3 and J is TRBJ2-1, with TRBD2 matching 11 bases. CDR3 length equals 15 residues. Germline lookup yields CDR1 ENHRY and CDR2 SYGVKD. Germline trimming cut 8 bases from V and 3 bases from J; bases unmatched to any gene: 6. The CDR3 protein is CAIGGGTSGYNEQFF. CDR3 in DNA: TGTGCCATCGGGGGGGGGACTAGCGGCTACAATGAGCAGTTCTTC.

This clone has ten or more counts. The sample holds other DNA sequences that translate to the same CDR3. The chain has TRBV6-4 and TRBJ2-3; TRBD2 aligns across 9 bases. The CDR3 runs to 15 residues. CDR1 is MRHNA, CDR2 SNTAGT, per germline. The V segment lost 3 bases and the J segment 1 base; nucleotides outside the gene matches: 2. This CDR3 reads CASSEAGGGTDTQYF. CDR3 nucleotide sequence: TGTGCCAGCAGTGAGGCGGGAGGGGGCACAGATACGCAGTATTTT.

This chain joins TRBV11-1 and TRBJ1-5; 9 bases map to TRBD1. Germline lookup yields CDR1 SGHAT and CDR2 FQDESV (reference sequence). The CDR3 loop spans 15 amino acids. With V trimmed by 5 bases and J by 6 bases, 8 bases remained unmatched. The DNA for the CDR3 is TGTGCCAGCAGCCCAGGACAGGGGTATCCTCAGCCCCAGCATTTT. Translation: CASSPGQGYPQPQHF.